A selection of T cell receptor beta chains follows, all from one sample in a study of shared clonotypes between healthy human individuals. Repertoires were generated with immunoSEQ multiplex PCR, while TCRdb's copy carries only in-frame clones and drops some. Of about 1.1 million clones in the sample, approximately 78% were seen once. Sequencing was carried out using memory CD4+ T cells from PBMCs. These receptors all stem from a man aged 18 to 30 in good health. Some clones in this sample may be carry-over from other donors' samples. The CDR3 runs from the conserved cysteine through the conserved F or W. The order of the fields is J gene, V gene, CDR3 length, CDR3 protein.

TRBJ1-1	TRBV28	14	CASRTTGENTEAFF
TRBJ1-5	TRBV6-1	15	CASSEGGQPYSPQHF
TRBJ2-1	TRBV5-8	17	CASSLMWERSSYNEQFF
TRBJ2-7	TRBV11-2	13	CASSLGWVGKQYF
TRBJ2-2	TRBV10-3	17	CAISEGVGRQGTGELFF
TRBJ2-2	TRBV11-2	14	CASSWGGNTGELFF
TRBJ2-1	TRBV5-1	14	CASRPIAGVDEQFF
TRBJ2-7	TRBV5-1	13	CASRDRGDYEQYF
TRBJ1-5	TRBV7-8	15	CASSRELGPDQPQHF
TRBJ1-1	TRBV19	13	CASSSATGVWAFF
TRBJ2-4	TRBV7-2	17	CASSPWTSGTGGNIQYF
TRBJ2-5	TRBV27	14	CASSLSRYRETQYF
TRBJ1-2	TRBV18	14	CASSPTPGVDGYTF
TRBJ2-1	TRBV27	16	CASSPYTSGSYNEQFF
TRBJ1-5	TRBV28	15	CASSPRDRGSQPQHF
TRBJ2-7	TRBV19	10	CATNSIQQYF
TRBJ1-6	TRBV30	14	CAWMSGSYNSPLHF
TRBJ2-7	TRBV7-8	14	CASSLFLGGYEQYF
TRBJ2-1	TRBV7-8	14	CASSLSSSGYEQFF
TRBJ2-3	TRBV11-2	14	CASSWGSSTDTQYF
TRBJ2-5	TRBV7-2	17	CASSSTRGTGLEETQYF
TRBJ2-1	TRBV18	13	CASSPDSLREQFF
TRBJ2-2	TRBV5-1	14	CASSLREFTGELFF
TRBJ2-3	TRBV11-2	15	CASSLMGGFTDTQYF
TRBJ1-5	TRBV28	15	CASSFTGRSNQPQHF
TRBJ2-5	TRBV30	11	CAWMGEETQYF
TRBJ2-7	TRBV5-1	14	CASSFGLPVDEQYF
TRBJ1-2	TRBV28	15	CASIPVRYPNYGYTF